The 25 T cell receptor beta chains below come from one sample, sequenced in a study of blood T cell repertoires in COVID-19. TCRdb keeps only in-frame clones here, not all; method: immunoSEQ multiplex PCR. The top ten clones hold approximately 1.5% of a sample with roughly 400,000 clones, over 75% of them seen once. The sequenced sample was PBMCs or T cells enriched from blood (not recorded which). These receptors came from a woman between 18 and 29 years old who had been exposed to COVID-19.

The chain carries TRBV7-9 and TRBJ1-2; TRBD1 is a possible D gene (5 bases). With 8 bases removed from V and 4 bases from J, the gap between germline ends came to 11 bases. This CDR3 region has 12 residues. Per the germline V gene, CDR1 is SEHNR and CDR2 is FQNEAQ (reference sequence). The CDR3 loop reads CASQGVLYGYTF. As DNA, the CDR3 is TGTGCCAGCCAAGGGGTTCTCTATGGCTACACCTTC.

The CDR3 DNA is TGTGCCAGCAGCTCCGGACAGGGGAGTGAAAAACTGTTTTTT. Translating it yields CASSSGQGSEKLFF. This rearrangement joins TRBV13 to TRBJ1-4, with 9 bases lining up with TRBD1. The V segment lost 4 bases and the J segment 7 bases; nucleotides outside the gene matches: 4. The CDR3 consists of 14 residues. The germline V gene encodes CDR1 PRHDT and CDR2 FYEKMQ (reference sequence). The entire variable domain, with the rest obtained from reference TRBV13 and TRBJ1-4, is as follows: AAGVIQSPRHLIKEKRETATLKCYPIPRHDTVYWYQQGPGQDPQFLISFYEKMQSDKGSIPDRFSAQQFSDYHSELNMSSLELGDSALYFCASSSGQGSEKLFFGSGTQLSVL.

CDR3 loop: CASTRGSNQPQHF. The CDR3 DNA follows: TGTGCCAGCACCAGGGGGAGCAATCAGCCCCAGCATTTT. The chain carries TRBV6-5 and TRBJ1-5, with 7 positions matching TRBD1. This CDR3 region has 13 residues. Germline loops: CDR1 MNHEY, CDR2 SVGAGI. Trimming at V came to 7 bases and at J to 1 base, leaving 1 base not matched to a gene.

This chain joins TRBV2 and TRBJ2-5; 8 bases align to TRBD2. The CDR3 runs to 13 residues. Germline assignment: CDR1 SNHLY and CDR2 FYNNEI. V shed 6 bases, J shed 5 bases, and the junction held 5 bases outside the gene matches. This chain's CDR3 is CASRGLAPETQYF. CDR3 coding DNA: TGTGCCAGCAGAGGACTAGCCCCGGAGACCCAGTACTTC.

V gene TRBV28 combines with J gene TRBJ1-1, with 11 bases lining up with TRBD1. CDR1 MDHEN and CDR2 SYDVKM come from the germline V gene. This CDR3 contains 12 residues. Unmatched junction bases numbered 5, after V lost 6 bases and J lost 11 bases. DNA of the CDR3: TGTGCCAGCAGCCTCGGACAGGGGGCCGCTTTCTTT. It specifies CASSLGQGAAFF.

The rearrangement uses TRBV28 and TRBJ1-5; D is undetermined. The CDR3 contains 13 residues. CDR1 is MDHEN and CDR2 is SYDVKM in the germline V gene. Trimming stripped 4 bases from V and 1 base from J, with 5 bases between. As DNA, the CDR3 is TGTGCCAGCAGTTCGGGGAGCAATCAGCCCCAGCATTTT. Translating it yields CASSSGSNQPQHF.

This chain uses TRBV5-1 with TRBJ1-4; 10 bases match TRBD1. Trimming at V came to 3 bases and at J to 8 bases, leaving 1 base not matched to a gene. CDR3 size: 13 residues. Germline-derived CDR1 and CDR2 are SGHRS and YFSETQ. In nucleotides, the CDR3 is TGCGCCAGCAGCTGGACAGGGGGGGAAAAACTGTTTTTT. Protein: CASSWTGGEKLFF.

The chain recombines TRBV28 with TRBJ2-7, with 11 positions matching TRBD2. The V gene end was trimmed by 8 bases and the J gene end by 1 base; junction bases not matched to a gene: 10. CDR3 length: 16 residues. Germline values: CDR1 MDHEN, CDR2 SYDVKM. The CDR3 DNA reads TGTGCCAGCCTTGTAGCGGGAGGGCCTGGATCCTACGAGCAGTACTTC. Its translation: CASLVAGGPGSYEQYF.

The chain has TRBV7-6 and TRBJ1-2, with 8 positions matching TRBD1. V lost 5 bases, J lost 4 bases, and 3 bases stayed unmatched. The germline gives CDR1 SGHVS, CDR2 FNYEAQ. This CDR3 spans 13 amino acids. CDR3 loop: CASSQTGGYGYTF. DNA for the CDR3: TGTGCCAGCAGCCAAACAGGGGGCTATGGCTACACCTTC.

The V and J genes are TRBV15 and TRBJ1-2; 8 nucleotides align to TRBD1. Germline CDR1 LNHNV, CDR2 YYDKDF (reference sequence). The CDR3 extends over 15 amino acids. V was clipped by 6 bases and J by 6 bases; unmatched bases: 12. The CDR3: CATRGIAGGVDGYTF. CDR3 nucleotides: TGTGCCACCAGGGGGATCGCAGGGGGCGTAGATGGCTACACCTTC.

The genes are TRBV12-3 or TRBV12-4 and TRBJ2-7; TRBD2 matches 7 bases. This CDR3 has 13 residues. Trimming took 8 bases from V and 6 from J; bases not matched to a gene: 10. CDR3 DNA sequence: TGTGCCAGCGGGAGGGCTCTCATCGGCGAGCAGTACTTC. Translation: CASGRALIGEQYF.

The CDR3 loop is CASCAANSPLHF. Written as DNA, the CDR3 is TGTGCCAGCTGCGCCGCGAATTCACCCCTCCACTTT. V is TRBV12-3 or TRBV12-4 and J is TRBJ1-6; no firm D call. The CDR3 spans 12 residues. The V and J ends lost 8 bases and 7 bases respectively, with 9 bases between them.

V usage is TRBV7-9 and J usage is TRBJ2-5; TRBD2 matches 7 bases. The CDR3 contains 14 residues. Germline V gene lookup returns CDR1 SEHNR and CDR2 FQNEAQ (reference sequence). J gave up 5 bases and V 2 bases, and 5 bases lay outside the gene matches. The CDR3 nucleotides are TGTGCCAGCAGCTTAACCGGGGGGAAGGAGACCCAGTACTTC. It translates to CASSLTGGKETQYF.

This clone was seen a single time. V gene TRBV13 combines with J gene TRBJ2-5, with TRBD2 matching over 7 bases. In germline, CDR1 is PRHDT, CDR2 FYEKMQ (reference sequence). Unmatched junction bases numbered 11, after V lost 6 bases and J lost 4 bases. The CDR3 runs 15 residues. The CDR3 protein is CASRNPSSGAETQYF. The CDR3 bases are TGTGCCAGCAGAAACCCATCTAGCGGCGCAGAGACCCAGTACTTC.

Note on this clone: At one boundary the junction diverges from the germline segment, which might be a read error. This chain joins TRBV6-4 and TRBJ1-1; 8 nucleotides line up with TRBD1. The CDR3 sequence is 14 residues long. CDR1 and CDR2 from the germline V gene are MRHNA and SNTAGT. CDR3 region: CASSERQGNAEAFF. Here the CDR3 DNA reads TGTGCCAGCAGTGAGCGACAGGGGAACGCTGAAGCTTTCTTT.

The V and J genes are TRBV10-3 and TRBJ2-1; 8 nucleotides align to TRBD1. Germline V lookup: CDR1 ENHRY, CDR2 SYGVKD. J was trimmed by 0 bases and V by 11 bases; bases with no gene match: 18. The CDR3 runs to 18 residues. The CDR3 region is CAAVRGQGALSSYNEQFF. Here the CDR3 DNA reads TGTGCCGCCGTAAGGGGGCAGGGGGCCTTAAGCTCCTACAATGAGCAGTTCTTC.

With respect to this clone: Other DNA sequences within the sample encode an identical CDR3. The J gene is TRBJ1-6, the V gene TRBV5-4, with D possibly matching TRBD1 (6 bases). Trimming took off 4 bases at V and 6 bases at J, with 8 bases between the two ends. This CDR3 region has 13 residues. CDR1 is SGHNT and CDR2 is YYREEE in the germline V gene (reference sequence). This chain's CDR3 is CASSRDTNSPLHF. The CDR3 DNA is TGTGCCAGCAGCAGGGACACTAATTCACCCCTCCACTTT.

The J gene is TRBJ1-2, the V gene TRBV27; no firm D call. The CDR3 consists of 11 residues. Trimming stripped 5 bases from V and 8 bases from J, with 9 bases between. Germline V gives CDR1 MNHEY, CDR2 SMNVEV (reference sequence). DNA of the CDR3: TGTGCCAGCAGTGGCTTATGGGGCTACACCTTC. It is translated as CASSGLWGYTF.

This clone was recorded a few times. This chain connects TRBV19 to TRBJ1-2; 8 bases fit TRBD1. The CDR3 length is 13 residues. The germline V gene encodes CDR1 LNHDA and CDR2 SQIVND (reference sequence). J was trimmed by 4 bases and V by 7 bases; bases with no gene match: 5. CDR3 sequence: CASTQDRAYGYTF. The CDR3 region has the DNA TGTGCCAGTACCCAGGACAGGGCCTATGGCTACACCTTC.

V gene TRBV7-8 combines with J gene TRBJ1-5, with TRBD1 identical over 7 bases. The ends lost 5 bases at V and 4 bases at J; junction bases unmatched: 11. Germline CDR1 SGHVS, CDR2 FQNEAQ. CDR3 size: 16 residues. The CDR3 sequence is CASSQIEGALNQPQHF. In nucleotides, the CDR3 is TGTGCCAGCAGCCAAATCGAGGGGGCCCTTAATCAGCCCCAGCATTTT.

The chain employs TRBV5-5 and TRBJ1-2; 10 positions agree with TRBD1. Germline loops: CDR1 SGHKS, CDR2 YYEKEE (reference sequence). The CDR3 loop spans 15 amino acids. After removal of 4 bases from V and 3 bases from J, the junction contained 6 bases not matched to a gene. DNA of the CDR3: TGTGCCAGCAGCCGGAGACAGGGGGCCGACTATGGCTACACCTTC. Its protein product is CASSRRQGADYGYTF.

This sequence joins TRBV27 and TRBJ2-7; 14 bases are shared with TRBD2. The CDR3 has 16 residues. The V gene's germline CDR1 is MNHEY and CDR2 SMNVEV (reference sequence). The ends lost 6 bases at V and 3 bases at J; junction bases unmatched: 7. The CDR3 nucleotides read TGTGCCAGCAGGAAGATGGGACTAGCGGGAGACTACGAGCAGTACTTC. Residues: CASRKMGLAGDYEQYF.

The chain's CDR3 is CASSGRERGSLFF. CDR3 nucleotides: TGTGCCAGCAGTGGCCGGGAGCGGGGGAGTTTGTTCTTC. J is TRBJ2-1 and V is TRBV27, with 8 bases fitting TRBD2. This CDR3 comprises 13 residues. Germline loops: CDR1 MNHEY, CDR2 SMNVEV (reference sequence). The trim removed 5 bases at V and 15 bases at J, leaving 12 bases unmatched.

The chain is built from TRBV28 and TRBJ1-2; 9 nucleotides match TRBD1. J was trimmed by 4 bases and V by 3 bases; bases with no gene match: 3. Germline assignment: CDR1 MDHEN and CDR2 SYDVKM. The CDR3 has 14 residues. In DNA form, the CDR3 reads TGTGCCAGCAGTTTCCCGGGACAGGGCTATGGCTACACCTTC. Encoded protein: CASSFPGQGYGYTF.

This clone was detected a few times. This chain joins TRBV28 and TRBJ1-3; no definite D call. The CDR3 runs 17 residues. V lost 9 bases, J lost 2 bases, and 23 bases lay in between. The germline V gene has CDR1 MDHEN and CDR2 SYDVKM. CDR3 region: CASTEVLEGSAGNTIYF. For the CDR3, the DNA is TGTGCCAGTACAGAGGTTTTGGAGGGTAGTGCTGGAAACACCATATATTTT.